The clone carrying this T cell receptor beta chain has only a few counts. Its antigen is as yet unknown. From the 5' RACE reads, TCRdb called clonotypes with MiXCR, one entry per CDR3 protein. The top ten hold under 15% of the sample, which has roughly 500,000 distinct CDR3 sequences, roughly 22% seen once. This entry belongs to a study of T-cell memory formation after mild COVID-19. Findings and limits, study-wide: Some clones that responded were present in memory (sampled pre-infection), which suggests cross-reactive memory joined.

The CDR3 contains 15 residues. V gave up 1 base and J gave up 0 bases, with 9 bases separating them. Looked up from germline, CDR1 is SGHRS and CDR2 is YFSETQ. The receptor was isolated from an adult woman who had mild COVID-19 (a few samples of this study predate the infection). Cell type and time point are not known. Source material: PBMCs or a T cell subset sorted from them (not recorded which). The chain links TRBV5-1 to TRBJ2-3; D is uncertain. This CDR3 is CASSLTRSSTDTQYF. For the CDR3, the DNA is TGCGCCAGCAGCTTGACACGGTCTAGCACAGATACGCAGTATTTT.